This T cell receptor (beta chain) was retrieved from a study of T cells in Graves' hyperthyroidism and ophthalmopathy (dated by TCRdb to the late 2010s). Some background on the complete study: Peripheral blood samples were taken at initial diagnosis, before any treatment was given. TCR V-J signatures able to tell the groups apart were searched for in a discovery cohort of 95 or so patients, of whom about 40 had Graves' ophthalmopathy and more than 55 had stable Graves' hyperthyroidism. Prospective prediction of ophthalmopathy was tested in an independent validation cohort consisting of 18 to 20 hyperthyroidism patients and some 15 patients who later progressed to ophthalmopathy. The 95 to 100 discovery patients were randomly divided into training and test sets at a 7:3 ratio. Thyroid tissue and blood T-cell repertoires from about six Graves' hyperthyroidism patients were also compared in the study. After blood sampling, hyperthyroidism patients were treated with methimazole at a starting dose of 30 mg daily, and ophthalmopathy patients were treated with high-dose intravenous methylprednisolone. TCR Vbeta CDR3 sequencing of 130 to 150 peripheral blood samples (around 45 ophthalmopathy, over 70 hyperthyroidism and about 17 progressor patients) is reported in the paper. Broader findings and caveats from the paper: In validation, progression to ophthalmopathy was predicted by the model with roughly 69% sensitivity and about 72% specificity, a median of roughly 6.4 months before onset. Most expanded thyroid clonotypes (frequency above 0.001) were also found in blood, which suggests that blood repertoires may mirror thyroid immune responses. No statistical method was used to fix the sample size in advance, and group allocation was not hidden from the investigators. In cross-validation, a model built on a 13 V-J signature told ophthalmopathy apart from stable hyperthyroidism with over 85% sensitivity and around 84% specificity, and in testing the same model reached 80%/75%.

Graves' hyperthyroidism was defined as stable when no progression to ophthalmopathy occurred over 18 months of follow-up. Hyperthyroidism patients were newly diagnosed, had a disease duration of under 2 months, and were aged 18 to 65 years. Any patient with an uncontrolled infection, another autoimmune disease, pregnancy or lactation was excluded. Diagnoses were based on clinical symptoms, serum thyroxine and TRAb, thyroid ultrasound and orbital computed tomography. PBMCs were separated from under 11 ml of fresh peripheral blood using Ficoll-Paque density gradient centrifugation. Total RNA was extracted with Trizol reagent, and quality was checked on an Agilent 2100 Bioanalyzer. This clonotype came up a few times. This receptor's antigen is unknown. No much larger clone is present one base from it, and per-base qualities are unavailable. TCR beta CDR3 regions were amplified from RNA transcripts. The TCR CDR3 was subjected to a first round of RT-PCR using the HTBI primer set and the Qiagen OneStep RT-PCR kit. A second multiplex PCR round built the libraries, followed by size selection and purification. The libraries were sequenced on an Illumina HiSeq2000 using paired-end 100 bp reads. The authors' pipeline ran thus. SOAPnuke was used to process the raw data, with reads discarded if the reads contained adapters or uncalled bases, had a mean Phred below 15, or lacked an exact constant-primer or identifier match. High-quality paired reads were merged using COPE v1.2.5, and each unique nucleotide sequence was defined as a clonotype. Clonotypes were aligned to IMGT TRBV, TRBD and TRBJ reference segments using MiTCR v1.1. Only V-J combinations with frequency above 0.0001, covering about 99% of repertoires, were analysed. A TCS score was defined as the ratio of F50 (clonal expansion) to E x V (chaos), with BLOSUM62-based TCRdist applied between CDR3 peptides within each V-J. Welch's t-statistics and random forest reduced some 510 V-J features to roughly 13, which were used in a naive Bayes classifier (R e1071). TCRdb ran its own pipeline on the public reads, namely fastp trimming at Q25 and MiXCR clone calling, and kept in-frame beta chains. Rows are combined by CDR3 protein, so each entry shows the most common genes and DNA. The authors' filters were not applied to this entry. Present in this sample are a few hundred thousand distinct CDR3 sequences, 20% to 25% of which were seen just once. The ten largest make up less than 75% of the sample.

V and J lose 1 base and 3 bases, and a span of 15 bases separates them. The germline V gene (reference sequence) sets CDR1 to WNHNN and CDR2 to SYGVQD. From its cysteine to its phenylalanine, the CDR3 spans 16 amino acids. The retained sequence is limited to the CDR3, 48 bases, with the frame set at the first base. Recombination linked TRBV10-1 to TRBJ1-2, and the D gene may be TRBD1, 5 bases matching. Sequenced: blood. The source of this sequence is a man aged 50 to 59 with Graves' hyperthyroidism. The DNA sequence follows: TGCGCCAGCAGTGAGTTCGGGGGGGGGATGGACTATGGCTACACCTTC. This is translated as CASSEFGGGMDYGYTF.